This T cell receptor (beta chain) was retrieved from a study of blood T cells in healthy people across ages. Germline V lookup: CDR1 LGHNA, CDR2 YNFKEQ. This CDR3 region has 16 residues. On this clonotype: A read error is possible here, since a much larger clone lies one base away.

With a J-beta primer mix and a sample-barcoded 5' primer, a second PCR ran about 7 to 12 cycles. Each cDNA molecule received a tag from a template-switch adaptor that had 12 random nucleotides. Via MiXCR, TCRdb re-called the 5' RACE reads, giving one row per CDR3 protein. The sample contains about 970,000 distinct CDR3 sequences, just over 50% of which appear only once. The chain joins TRBV4-2 to TRBJ1-2; D ambiguous. Sequences were obtained from blood. The receptor comes from a woman in her sixties or seventies in good health. CDR3 loop: CASSQDSPRVSYAYTF. The CDR3 DNA reads as TGTGCCAGCAGCCAAGATTCGCCACGGGTTTCCTATGCCTACACCTTC.